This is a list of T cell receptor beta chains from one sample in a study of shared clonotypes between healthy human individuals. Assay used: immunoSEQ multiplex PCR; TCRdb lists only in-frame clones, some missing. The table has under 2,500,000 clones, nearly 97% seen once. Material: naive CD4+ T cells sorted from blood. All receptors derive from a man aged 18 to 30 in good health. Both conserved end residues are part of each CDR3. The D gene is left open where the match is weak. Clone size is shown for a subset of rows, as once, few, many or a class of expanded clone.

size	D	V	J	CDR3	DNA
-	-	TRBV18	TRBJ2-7	CASSPGTGSYEQYF	TGTGCCAGCTCACCGGGAACGGGGTCCTACGAGCAGTACTTC
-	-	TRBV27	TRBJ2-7	CASSTYRVAGQFYEQYF	TGTGCCAGCAGTACGTACAGGGTAGCGGGACAGTTCTACGAGCAGTACTTC
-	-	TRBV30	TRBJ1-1	CAWGDQARTGNTEAFF	TGTGCCTGGGGGGACCAAGCACGAACGGGGAACACTGAAGCTTTCTTT
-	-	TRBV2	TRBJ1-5	CASEAGVNQPQHF	TGTGCCAGCGAGGCCGGAGTAAATCAGCCCCAGCATTTT
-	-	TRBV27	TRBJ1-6	CASSLVSGANSPLHF	TGTGCCAGCAGTTTAGTTTCGGGGGCGAATTCACCCCTCCACTTT
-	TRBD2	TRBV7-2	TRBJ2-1	CASSPGTSGRRSGQFF	TGTGCCAGCAGCCCCGGGACTAGCGGGAGGCGGTCTGGGCAGTTCTTC
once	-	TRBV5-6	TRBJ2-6	CASLSGANVLTF	TGTGCCAGTCTCTCTGGGGCCAACGTCCTGACTTTC
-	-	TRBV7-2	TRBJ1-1	CASSLAFKREGGEAFF	TGTGCCAGCAGCTTAGCGTTCAAGAGGGAAGGGGGTGAAGCTTTCTTT
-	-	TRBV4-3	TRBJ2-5	CASSQLPGETQYF	TGCGCCAGCAGCCAACTCCCGGGGGAGACCCAGTACTTC
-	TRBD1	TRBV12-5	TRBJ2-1	CASGLGTGAQEQFF	TGTGCTAGTGGTTTGGGGACAGGGGCCCAGGAGCAGTTCTTC
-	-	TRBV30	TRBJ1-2	CAWTTRGPYGYTF	TGTGCCTGGACCACGAGGGGCCCCTATGGCTACACCTTC
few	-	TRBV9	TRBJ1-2	CASSVGYGYTF	TGTGCCAGCAGCGTGGGCTATGGCTACACCTTC
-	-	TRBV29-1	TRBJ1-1	CSVETGSEAFF	TGCAGCGTTGAAACAGGGTCTGAAGCTTTCTTT
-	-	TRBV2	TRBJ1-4	CATGQREKLFF	TGTGCCACCGGACAAAGGGAAAAACTGTTTTTT
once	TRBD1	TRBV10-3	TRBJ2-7	CAIGNGQGFYEQYF	TGTGCCATCGGGAATGGACAGGGATTTTACGAGCAGTACTTC
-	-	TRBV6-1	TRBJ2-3	CASSVGVASTDTQYF	TGTGCCAGCAGTGTAGGGGTTGCTAGCACAGATACGCAGTATTTT
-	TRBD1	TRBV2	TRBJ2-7	CASAGQGYEQYF	TGTGCCAGCGCCGGACAGGGGTACGAGCAGTACTTC
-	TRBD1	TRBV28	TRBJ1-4	CASSISRTGYFGEKLFF	TGTGCCAGCAGTATCTCCCGGACAGGGTACTTTGGTGAAAAACTGTTTTTT
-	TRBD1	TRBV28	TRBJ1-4	CASSYRGISEKLFF	TGTGCCAGCAGTTACAGGGGAATAAGTGAAAAACTGTTTTTT
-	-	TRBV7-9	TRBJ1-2	CATWGYGNYGYTF	TGTGCCACCTGGGGGTACGGGAACTATGGCTACACCTTC
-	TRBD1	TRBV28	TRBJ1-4	CASSVPGGTNEKLFF	TGTGCCAGCAGTGTACCAGGGGGGACTAATGAAAAACTGTTTTTT
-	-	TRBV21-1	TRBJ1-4	CATIPWDRGFGKLFF	TGTGCCACCATCCCTTGGGACAGGGGATTCGGAAAACTGTTTTTT
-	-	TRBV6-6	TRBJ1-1	CAIQQGGGTEAFF	TGTGCCATACAACAGGGAGGTGGCACTGAAGCTTTCTTT
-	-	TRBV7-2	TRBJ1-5	CASSLGGPINQPQHF	TGTGCCAGCAGCTTAGGGGGACCGATTAATCAGCCCCAGCATTTT
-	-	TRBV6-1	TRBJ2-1	CASSEAVASYNEQFF	TGTGCCAGCAGTGAAGCGGTCGCCTCCTACAATGAGCAGTTCTTC
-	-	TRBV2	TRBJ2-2	CASSPSYSGELFF	TGTGCCAGCAGCCCCTCGTATTCCGGGGAGCTGTTTTTT
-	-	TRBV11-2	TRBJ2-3	CASNPPKGPDTQYF	TGTGCCAGCAACCCTCCGAAGGGCCCAGATACGCAGTATTTT
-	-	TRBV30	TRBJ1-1	CAWSEWGGYEAFF	TGTGCCTGGAGTGAATGGGGGGGTTATGAAGCTTTCTTT
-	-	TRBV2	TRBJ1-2	CASRETANYGYTF	TGTGCCAGCAGGGAAACAGCTAACTATGGCTACACCTTC